This passage covers 20 T cell receptor beta chains from one sample sequenced in a study of T cell repertoires in cytomegalovirus infection. TCRdb reprocessed the reads with MiXCR, giving one entry per CDR3 protein. The data contain hundreds of thousands of distinct CDR3 sequences, less than 40% of them singletons. Antigens of these TCRs are unknown. Sequencing was performed on cultured CD8+ T cells from PBMCs, taken from culture after CMV antigen stimulation. The source is a human donor in good health (CMV status not recorded). Some clones in this sample may be carry-over from other donors' samples.

This clonotype was observed once. A read error may produce the germline difference seen at one junction end. The chain employs TRBV4-2 and TRBJ1-1; D unclear. Germline V lookup: CDR1 LGHNA, CDR2 YNFKEQ. CDR3 size: 13 residues. CDR3 DNA sequence: TGTGTCAGCAGCCAAGTAACCAACACTGAAGCTTTCTTT. This sequence encodes CVSSQVTNTEAFF.

This sequence joins TRBV6-1 and TRBJ2-5; D not certain. The CDR3 has 14 residues. CDR1 and CDR2 from the germline V gene are MNHNS and SASEGT. Trimming shortened V by 4 bases and J by 4 bases, and 13 bases separated the two germline ends. The CDR3 protein is CASSVEATTETQYF. In DNA form, the CDR3 reads TGTGCCAGCAGTGTGGAAGCTACTACAGAGACCCAGTACTTC.

This clonotype has a handful of counts. The CDR3 spells CASSLEGWTGGNTGELFF. CDR3 sequence (DNA): TGTGCCAGCAGCTTAGAGGGCTGGACAGGGGGTAACACCGGGGAGCTGTTTTTT. The V and J genes are TRBV11-2 and TRBJ2-2; 10 bases match TRBD1. The germline CDR1 and CDR2 sequences are SGHAT and FQNNGV. The CDR3 is 18 amino acids. With V trimmed by 0 bases and J by 2 bases, 6 bases remained unmatched.

This sequence joins TRBV12-3 or TRBV12-4 and TRBJ2-1, with unresolved D. There are 14 residues in the CDR3. V was clipped by 3 bases and J by 7 bases, with 13 bases between them. CDR3 residues: CASSFPGYVNEQFF. The CDR3 DNA follows: TGTGCCAGCAGTTTCCCCGGCTACGTTAATGAGCAGTTCTTC.

This clonotype was picked up many times. This sequence joins TRBV7-8 and TRBJ2-3; D not resolved. The length of the CDR3 is 17 residues. The ends were cut back, 6 bases at V and 0 bases at J, with 19 bases in the middle. Germline CDR1 and CDR2: SGHVS and FQNEAQ. The CDR3 DNA follows: TGTGCCAGCAGTGCTATCCCAGCCCTAACTAGCACAGATACGCAGTATTTT. It specifies CASSAIPALTSTDTQYF.

This chain links TRBV7-4 with TRBJ2-1, with D perhaps matching TRBD2 (5 bases). Trimming pared 6 bases from V and 0 bases from J, leaving 9 bases between. This CDR3 contains 14 residues. The germline V gene has CDR1 SGHVT and CDR2 SQSDAQ. The CDR3 protein is CASRDSSSYNEQFF. The CDR3 coding sequence is TGTGCCAGCAGGGACTCCAGCTCCTACAATGAGCAGTTCTTC.

CDR3 region: CASMGLGEKLFF. In nucleotides, the CDR3 is TGTGCCAGCATGGGTTTGGGGGAAAAACTGTTTTTT. The rearrangement uses TRBV27 and TRBJ1-4; the D is unclear. Germline V gene data show CDR1 as MNHEY and CDR2 as SMNVEV (reference sequence). This CDR3 contains 12 residues. Trimming stripped 7 bases from V and 8 bases from J, with 11 bases between.

This clonotype came up a few times. The chain uses TRBV27 and TRBJ1-3; the D is unclear. Germline-derived CDR1 and CDR2 are MNHEY and SMNVEV (reference sequence). Trimming left V 2 bases short and J 3 bases short, with 8 bases between. The CDR3 has 14 residues. The CDR3 DNA reads as TGTGCCAGCAGTTTACGGACTGATGGAAACACCATATATTTT. It translates to CASSLRTDGNTIYF.

The chain uses TRBV9 and TRBJ1-2; TRBD1 might be the D (5 bases). Germline-derived CDR1 and CDR2 are SGDLS and YYNGEE. The CDR3 has 14 residues. The V and J ends lost 4 bases and 5 bases respectively, with 15 bases between them. CDR3 coding DNA: TGTGCCAGCAGCCCTCCGGGGGGGGAATATGGCTACACCTTC. Translating gives CASSPPGGEYGYTF.

The chain recombines TRBV6-5 with TRBJ1-1; D perhaps matches TRBD1 (5 bases). The germline V and J ends were trimmed by 5 bases and 3 bases, with 13 bases remaining between them. The CDR3 sequence is 14 residues long. Germline V gene sequence: CDR1 MNHEY, CDR2 SVGAGI. CDR3 nucleotide sequence: TGTGCCAGCAGTCCCTCGGGGGGGGACACTGAAGCTTTCTTT. Its translation is CASSPSGGDTEAFF.

This clonotype turned up a few times. The rearrangement joins TRBV27 to TRBJ1-1; TRBD1 might be the D (6 bases). V was trimmed by 2 bases and J by 4 bases, leaving 14 bases between them. The CDR3 extends over 15 amino acids. Germline-derived CDR1 and CDR2 are MNHEY and SMNVEV (reference sequence). The CDR3 is CASSLQEQGSTEAFF. CDR3 sequence (DNA): TGTGCCAGCAGTTTACAGGAACAGGGAAGCACTGAAGCTTTCTTT.

The gene calls are TRBV27 and TRBJ1-5, with unresolved D. The CDR3 is made up of 12 amino acids. Germline V gene lookup returns CDR1 MNHEY and CDR2 SMNVEV (reference sequence). V was trimmed by 5 bases and J by 7 bases, leaving 9 bases between them. CDR3 region: CASSEPEQPQHF. CDR3 sequence (DNA): TGTGCCAGCAGTGAACCCGAACAGCCCCAGCATTTT.

Regarding this clonotype: An end of the junction differs from the germline gene, which may be a read error. The chain carries TRBV12-3 or TRBV12-4 and TRBJ2-5, with D perhaps assigned TRBD1 or TRBD2 (5 bases each). The CDR3 extends over 14 amino acids. The CDR3, as DNA: TGTGCCACCAGTTTAAGGGGACCTCAAGAGACCCAGTACTTC. This translates into CATSLRGPQETQYF.

V and J are TRBV6-5 and TRBJ1-1; 7 bases match TRBD1. V trimming: 5 bases; J trimming: 6 bases; junction bases outside the gene matches: 18. The CDR3 contains 17 residues. Germline V gene data show CDR1 as MNHEY and CDR2 as SVGAGI. The CDR3 region is CASSTRITDRAVAEAFF. The CDR3 region has the DNA TGTGCCAGCAGTACCCGGATTACTGACAGGGCTGTCGCTGAAGCTTTCTTT.

The V and J genes are TRBV10-2 and TRBJ2-7; 8 bases fit TRBD2. The germline V gene has CDR1 WSHSY and CDR2 SAAADI. With 2 bases clipped from V and 0 bases from J, the junction kept 0 bases outside the gene matches. This CDR3 has 14 amino acids. The DNA for the CDR3 is TGCGCCAGCAGTGAGGGACTAGCCTCCTACGAGCAGTACTTC. Residues: CASSEGLASYEQYF.

This clonotype occurred many times. The chain is built from TRBV6-1 and TRBJ1-1, with TRBD1 as a possible D gene (6 bases). Germline CDR1 reads MNHNS; CDR2 reads SASEGT. The CDR3 length is 17 residues. The V gene lost 0 bases and the J gene lost 3 bases, with 17 bases spanning the gap. The CDR3 is CASSEAYYRASDTEAFF. The CDR3 DNA is TGTGCCAGCAGTGAAGCGTACTACAGGGCATCAGACACTGAAGCTTTCTTT.

The chain couples TRBV7-9 to TRBJ1-1; D remains unclear. V lost 4 bases to trimming and J lost 1 base, with 22 bases between them. This CDR3 spans 18 amino acids. Germline-derived CDR1 and CDR2 are SEHNR and FQNEAQ (reference sequence). The CDR3 DNA reads as TGTGCCAGCAGCTCCAATGGAAAGAACCGGGATACGAACACTGAAGCTTTCTTT. It is translated as CASSSNGKNRDTNTEAFF.

This clonotype came up once. The chain couples TRBV3-1 to TRBJ2-1; D is unresolved. V was cut by 0 bases and J by 4 bases, with 16 bases left in between. CDR3 size: 17 residues. The germline V gene has CDR1 LGHDT and CDR2 YNNKEL (reference sequence). The CDR3 DNA reads TGTGCCAGCAGCCAAGACCCCGGCATAAGAACGTACAATGAGCAGTTCTTC. As protein: CASSQDPGIRTYNEQFF.

Turning to this clonotype: The junction does not match germline at one end; this may be a read error. The chain is built from TRBV7-6 and TRBJ2-2; 15 bases are a match to TRBD2. The CDR3 spans 16 residues. Germline values: CDR1 SGHVS, CDR2 FNYEAQ. CDR3 sequence reads: CASSLRTSGGAGELFF. The CDR3 DNA sequence: TGTGCTAGCAGCCTACGGACTAGCGGGGGGGCCGGGGAGCTGTTTTTT.

This clonotype was counted ten times or more. CDR3 in DNA: TGTGCCAGCAGCCCCCCGGGACTTCACTACGAGCAGTACTTC. Translated, it gives CASSPPGLHYEQYF. The chain uses TRBV11-1 and TRBJ2-7; a weak D match, TRBD2 (6 bases). CDR1 and CDR2 from the germline V gene are SGHAT and FQDESV (reference sequence). This CDR3 is built from 14 residues. V was trimmed by 5 bases and J by 3 bases, leaving 14 bases between them.